This is a list of T cell receptor beta chains from one sample in a study of shared clonotypes between healthy human individuals. Libraries were prepared by immunoSEQ multiplex PCR; TCRdb keeps only in-frame clonotypes and omits some of them. This sample has more than 500,000 clones; around 95% occur once, and the top ten carry 0.11%. The sample taken for sequencing was naive CD8+ T cells sorted from blood. All receptors come from a woman younger than 45 in good health. Both conserved end residues are part of each CDR3. A D gene is named only where the DNA matches it firmly. Clone sizes are given selectively: once, few, many, or a class where the clone is expanded.

J gene,clone size,D gene,V gene,CDR3 protein,CDR3 DNA
TRBJ2-1,once,-,TRBV10-2,CASSEQGLYYNEQFF,TGCGCCAGCAGTGAGCAGGGACTGTACTACAATGAGCAGTTCTTC
TRBJ2-7,-,-,TRBV10-1,CASSEPGTYEQYF,TGCGCCAGCTCCGAACCTGGAACCTACGAGCAGTACTTC
TRBJ1-4,-,-,TRBV28,CASSLLGEGQNEKLFF,TGTGCCAGCAGTTTATTGGGGGAGGGTCAGAATGAAAAACTGTTTTTT
TRBJ2-7,-,TRBD2,TRBV5-1,CASTASGPSYEQYF,TGCGCCAGCACTGCTAGCGGGCCCTCCTACGAGCAGTACTTC
TRBJ2-7,-,-,TRBV5-6,CASSPLTGEQYF,TGTGCCAGCAGCCCGCTAACTGGGGAGCAGTACTTC
TRBJ2-7,-,TRBD2,TRBV5-4,CASSLGGGSYEQYF,TGTGCCAGCAGCTTGGGGGGGGGATCCTACGAGCAGTACTTC
TRBJ2-5,-,-,TRBV7-2,CASSPSGLPQETQYF,TGTGCCAGCAGCCCGTCGGGACTTCCCCAAGAGACCCAGTACTTC
TRBJ2-7,once,-,TRBV6-1,CASSPGYAGSYEQYF,TGTGCCAGCAGTCCAGGTTATGCAGGTTCCTACGAGCAGTACTTC
TRBJ1-2,-,-,TRBV28,CASIHNRPGYTF,TGTGCCAGCATTCATAACAGGCCTGGCTACACCTTC
TRBJ1-3,-,-,TRBV7-9,CASRTATTGNTIYF,TGTGCCAGCCGCACTGCCACCACCGGAAACACCATATATTTT
TRBJ1-4,-,-,TRBV28,CASSPRGNEKLFF,TGTGCCAGCAGTCCCAGGGGTAATGAAAAACTGTTTTTT
TRBJ2-4,-,-,TRBV4-2,CASSQDRASGIQYF,TGTGCCAGCAGCCAAGACAGGGCTTCGGGCATTCAGTACTTC
TRBJ1-3,-,-,TRBV5-1,CASSLEGDSVLSGNTIYF,TGCGCCAGCAGCTTGGAGGGCGACAGTGTGCTCTCTGGAAACACCATATATTTT
TRBJ2-7,-,-,TRBV6-5,CASSYSESYEQYF,TGTGCCAGCAGTTACTCAGAGTCCTACGAGCAGTACTTC
TRBJ2-7,-,TRBD2,TRBV28,CASRDSGTYEQYF,TGTGCCAGCAGAGATAGCGGGACCTACGAGCAGTACTTC
TRBJ2-7,-,-,TRBV6-1,CASSDRTSYEQYF,TGTGCCAGCAGTGACAGGACTTCCTACGAGCAGTACTTC
TRBJ2-3,-,TRBD2,TRBV11-3,CASSSSGSSDTQYF,TGTGCCAGCAGCTCCAGCGGGAGTTCGGATACGCAGTATTTT
TRBJ2-7,-,-,TRBV9,CASSQAGDHYEQYF,TGTGCCAGCAGTCAAGCAGGAGACCACTACGAGCAGTACTTC
TRBJ1-1,-,-,TRBV4-1,CASSPRGGLMNTEAFF,TGCGCCAGCAGCCCCCGGGGGGGCTTAATGAACACTGAAGCTTTCTTT
TRBJ2-7,-,TRBD2,TRBV20-1,CSAERDYEQYF,TGCAGTGCGGAGCGGGACTACGAGCAGTACTTC
TRBJ2-1,-,-,TRBV28,CASSLTLAEQFF,TGTGCCAGCAGTTTAACTTTGGCTGAGCAGTTCTTC
TRBJ2-7,-,-,TRBV29-1,CSALSGLAYEQYF,TGCAGCGCCTTATCGGGGCTTGCCTACGAGCAGTACTTC
TRBJ2-1,few,-,TRBV27,CASSLGTLNEQFF,TGTGCCAGCAGTTTGGGGACGCTCAATGAGCAGTTCTTC
TRBJ1-2,-,TRBD1,TRBV28,CASSSLTGGLYGYTF,TGTGCCAGCAGTTCTTTAACAGGGGGCCTCTATGGCTACACCTTC
TRBJ2-1,-,TRBD2,TRBV5-1,CASSLAFSGKAYNEQFF,TGCGCCAGCAGCTTGGCCTTTAGCGGGAAGGCCTACAATGAGCAGTTCTTC
TRBJ2-1,-,TRBD2,TRBV6-1,CASNDLAGGPNEQFF,TGTGCCAGCAATGACCTAGCGGGAGGGCCGAATGAGCAGTTCTTC
TRBJ2-2,-,TRBD1,TRBV28,CASSLGTGTGDRTNTGELFF,TGTGCCAGCAGTTTAGGAACCGGGACAGGGGACCGAACGAACACCGGGGAGCTGTTTTTT
TRBJ2-3,-,TRBD2,TRBV19,CASSPGTSGGTDTQYF,TGTGCCAGTAGTCCCGGGACTAGCGGGGGCACAGATACGCAGTATTTT
TRBJ1-2,-,-,TRBV11-2,CASTLGHRNGYTF,TGTGCCAGCACCTTGGGACACCGAAATGGCTACACCTTC
TRBJ2-7,-,-,TRBV18,CASSPPRQENYEQYF,TGTGCCAGCTCACCACCGCGACAGGAGAACTACGAGCAGTACTTC
TRBJ2-3,-,-,TRBV28,CASRTLRQIDTQYF,TGTGCCAGCAGGACACTCAGACAGATAGATACGCAGTATTTT
TRBJ1-1,-,-,TRBV21-1,CASNTDDPPEAFF,TGTGCCAGCAATACTGATGACCCGCCGGAAGCTTTCTTT
TRBJ2-3,-,-,TRBV21-1,CASSKQWRWTSSTDTQYF,TGTGCCAGCAGCAAACAATGGCGCTGGACTTCTAGCACAGATACGCAGTATTTT
TRBJ1-5,-,-,TRBV2,CASGRRNQPQHF,TGTGCCAGCGGGCGACGCAATCAGCCCCAGCATTTT